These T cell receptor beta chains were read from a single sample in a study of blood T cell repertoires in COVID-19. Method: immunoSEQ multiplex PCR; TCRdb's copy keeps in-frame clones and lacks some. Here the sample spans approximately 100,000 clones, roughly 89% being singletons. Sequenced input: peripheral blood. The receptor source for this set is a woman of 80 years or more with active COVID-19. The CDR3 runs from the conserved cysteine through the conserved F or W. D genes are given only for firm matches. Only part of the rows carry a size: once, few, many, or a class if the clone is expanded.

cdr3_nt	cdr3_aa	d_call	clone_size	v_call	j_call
TGTGCCAGCAGCTACCTACTGGGGGGGGTAATCGAGCAGTACTTC	CASSYLLGGVIEQYF	TRBD2	-	TRBV6-5	TRBJ2-7
TGTGCCAGTAGTATCGACGGGGTCGCGAACACTGAAGCTTTCTTT	CASSIDGVANTEAFF	-	-	TRBV19	TRBJ1-1
TGTGCCATCAGTCCGGGACTAGACTACAATGAGCAGTTCTTC	CAISPGLDYNEQFF	TRBD2	-	TRBV10-3	TRBJ2-1
TGTGCCACCAGTGATCCCTCAGGACAGGGACTAGCCAAAAACATTCAGTACTTC	CATSDPSGQGLAKNIQYF	TRBD1	-	TRBV24-1	TRBJ2-4
TGCGCCAGCAGTGATATAGCGGGAGCCCCCAATGAGCAGTTCTTC	CASSDIAGAPNEQFF	TRBD2	few	TRBV4-1	TRBJ2-1
TGTGCCAGCAGTTTCGTTAAGACAGGGAGTGGCTATGGCTACACCTTC	CASSFVKTGSGYGYTF	TRBD1	once	TRBV6-6	TRBJ1-2
TGCGCCAGCAGCCCCCAAGCCGGGACTAGCGGAGACTACGAGCAGTACTTC	CASSPQAGTSGDYEQYF	TRBD2	-	TRBV5-1	TRBJ2-7
TGTGCCAGCAGTTACGGGGGGATTTACTACGAGCAGTACTTC	CASSYGGIYYEQYF	-	-	TRBV6-2/TRBV6-3	TRBJ2-7
TGTGCCAGCAGTACTCTACAGGTTCCGAACACTGAAGCTTTCTTT	CASSTLQVPNTEAFF	-	-	TRBV6-2/TRBV6-3	TRBJ1-1
TGTGCCACCAGCAGAGTTTGGGGGCTTCAGCCCCAGCATTTT	CATSRVWGLQPQHF	-	-	TRBV15	TRBJ1-5
TGTGCCCCGGGACAGGGGTTTAACTATGGCTACACCTTC	CAPGQGFNYGYTF	TRBD1	-	TRBV6-5	TRBJ1-2
TGTGCCAGCAGAAGGGACAGGGTAAACACCGGGGAGCTGTTTTTT	CASRRDRVNTGELFF	TRBD1	-	TRBV27	TRBJ2-2
TGCAGCGTTGATCCCCTTGGACTGAACTATGGCTACACCTTC	CSVDPLGLNYGYTF	-	-	TRBV29-1	TRBJ1-2
TGTGCCAGCAGCGTAGCAGGGGGTTTCCAGACCCAGTACTTC	CASSVAGGFQTQYF	TRBD1	-	TRBV9	TRBJ2-5
TGCGCCAGCAGCTTGGTAGTAAACTACGAGCAGTACTTC	CASSLVVNYEQYF	-	-	TRBV5-1	TRBJ2-7
TGTGCCAGCAGCCACGAAGTTCGCCAGGGGGCCTTTGCAACTAATGAAAAACTGTTTTTT	CASSHEVRQGAFATNEKLFF	TRBD1	-	TRBV7-8	TRBJ1-4
TGTGCCAGCTCACCTGAGTCTAACTATGGCTACACCTTC	CASSPESNYGYTF	-	few	TRBV18	TRBJ1-2
TGTGCCAGCAGCTTAGGACTAGCGGAATACAATGAGCAGTTCTTC	CASSLGLAEYNEQFF	TRBD2	-	TRBV11-3	TRBJ2-1
TGTGCCAGCAACGACAGGGGCGGAACTGAAGCTTTCTTT	CASNDRGGTEAFF	TRBD1	once	TRBV9	TRBJ1-1
TGTGCCAGCAGTGACCGTTCTAGCGGGAGTCCAGATACGCAGTATTTT	CASSDRSSGSPDTQYF	TRBD2	-	TRBV6-4	TRBJ2-3
TGTGCCAGCAGCGAACAGGGACCCTCTTATGGCTACACCTTC	CASSEQGPSYGYTF	-	-	TRBV7-9	TRBJ1-2
TGTGCCAGGTCGGGACTAGCGGGAGTTGTGGTTAATGAGCAGTTCTTC	CARSGLAGVVVNEQFF	TRBD2	-	TRBV7-3	TRBJ2-1
TGTGCCAGCAGCCAAGCCGGGACACTGGAAGGCTACACCTTC	CASSQAGTLEGYTF	-	once	TRBV3-1/TRBV3-2	TRBJ1-2
TGTGCCAGCAGTCCGAGCGGGAGAAACACCGGGGAGCTGTTTTTT	CASSPSGRNTGELFF	TRBD2	-	TRBV28	TRBJ2-2
TGCAGTGCAAGTACCGGGACTAGCGGCGCCGGGGAGCTGTTTTTT	CSASTGTSGAGELFF	TRBD2	-	TRBV20-1	TRBJ2-2
TGTGCCAGCAGTTACTCGTTACAGGGGACCACTGAAGCTTTCTTT	CASSYSLQGTTEAFF	TRBD1	many	TRBV6-6	TRBJ1-1
TGTGCCAGCAGCCCTGGGGGGGCTTTCAGCAATCAGCCCCAGCATTTT	CASSPGGAFSNQPQHF	-	-	TRBV28	TRBJ1-5